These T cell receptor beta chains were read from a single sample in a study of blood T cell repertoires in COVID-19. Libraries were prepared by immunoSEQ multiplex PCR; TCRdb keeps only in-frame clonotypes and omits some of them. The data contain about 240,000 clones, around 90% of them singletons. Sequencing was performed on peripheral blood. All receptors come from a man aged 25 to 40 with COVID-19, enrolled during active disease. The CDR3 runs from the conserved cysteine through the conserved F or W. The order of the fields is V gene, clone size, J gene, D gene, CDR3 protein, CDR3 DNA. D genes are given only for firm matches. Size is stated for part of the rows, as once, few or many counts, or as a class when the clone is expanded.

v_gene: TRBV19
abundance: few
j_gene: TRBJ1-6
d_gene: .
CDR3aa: CASSIGRRGSPLHF
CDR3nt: TGTGCCAGTAGTATAGGACGCAGGGGTTCACCCCTCCACTTT

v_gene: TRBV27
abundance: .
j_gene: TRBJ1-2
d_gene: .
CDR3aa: CASSDIGGAERGYTF
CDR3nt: TGTGCCAGCAGCGACATAGGGGGAGCCGAGCGGGGCTACACCTTC

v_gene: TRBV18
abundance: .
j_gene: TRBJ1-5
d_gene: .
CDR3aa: CASSPGGGNQPQHF
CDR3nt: TGTGCCAGCTCACCAGGGGGGGGTAATCAGCCCCAGCATTTT

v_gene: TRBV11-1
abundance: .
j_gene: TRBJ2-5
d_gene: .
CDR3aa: CASGHRDQETQYF
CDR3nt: TGTGCCAGCGGTCACAGGGACCAAGAGACCCAGTACTTC

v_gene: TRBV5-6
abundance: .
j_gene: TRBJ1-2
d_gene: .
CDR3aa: CASSLPRNYGYTF
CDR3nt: TGTGCCAGCAGCTTGCCCAGGAACTATGGCTACACCTTC

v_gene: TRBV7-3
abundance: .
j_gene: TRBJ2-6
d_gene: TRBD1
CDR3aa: CASSLRPGTASGANVLTF
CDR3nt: TGTGCCAGCAGCTTAAGACCCGGGACAGCCTCGGGGGCCAACGTCCTGACTTTC

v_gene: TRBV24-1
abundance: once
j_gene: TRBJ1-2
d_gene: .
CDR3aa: CATSGRGGYGYTF
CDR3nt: TGTGCCACCAGTGGCCGAGGGGGCTATGGCTACACCTTC

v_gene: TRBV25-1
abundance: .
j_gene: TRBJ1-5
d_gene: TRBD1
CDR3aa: CAIASGTGVNQPQHF
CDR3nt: TGTGCCATTGCAAGTGGGACAGGGGTAAATCAGCCCCAGCATTTT

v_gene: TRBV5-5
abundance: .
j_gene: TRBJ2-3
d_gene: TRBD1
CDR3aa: CASGEQGRSSTDTQYF
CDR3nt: TGTGCCAGCGGAGAACAGGGGCGATCTAGCACAGATACGCAGTATTTT

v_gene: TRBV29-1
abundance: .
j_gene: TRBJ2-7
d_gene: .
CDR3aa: CSVGTTKGTHEQYF
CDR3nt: TGCAGCGTTGGGACTACCAAGGGGACCCACGAGCAGTACTTC

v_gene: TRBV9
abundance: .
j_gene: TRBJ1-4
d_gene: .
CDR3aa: CASSGGPYFSGGTTNEKLFF
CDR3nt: TGTGCCAGCAGCGGTGGGCCTTATTTTTCAGGTGGCACAACTAATGAAAAACTGTTTTTT

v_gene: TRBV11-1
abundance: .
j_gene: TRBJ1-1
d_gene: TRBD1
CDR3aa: CASMTGGYQNTEAFF
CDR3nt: TGTGCCAGCATGACAGGGGGTTATCAGAACACTGAAGCTTTCTTT

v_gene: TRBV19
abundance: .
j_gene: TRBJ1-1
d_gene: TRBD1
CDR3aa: CATAPWQGVDTEAFF
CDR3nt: TGTGCCACCGCACCCTGGCAGGGGGTCGACACTGAAGCTTTCTTT

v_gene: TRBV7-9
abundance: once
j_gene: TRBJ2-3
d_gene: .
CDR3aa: CASSPGSGGPDTQYF
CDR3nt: TGTGCCAGCAGCCCGGGGTCCGGGGGGCCAGATACGCAGTATTTT

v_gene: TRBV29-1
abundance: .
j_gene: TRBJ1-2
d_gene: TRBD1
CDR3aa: CSVEGQPTINYGYTF
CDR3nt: TGCAGCGTTGAGGGACAGCCGACGATAAACTATGGCTACACCTTC

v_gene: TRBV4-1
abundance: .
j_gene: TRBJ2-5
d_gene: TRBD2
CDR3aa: CASSQDPGTRKPETQYF
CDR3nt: TGCGCCAGCAGCCAAGACCCCGGGACTAGGAAGCCAGAGACCCAGTACTTC

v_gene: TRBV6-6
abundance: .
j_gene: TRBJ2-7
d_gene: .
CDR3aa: CASSYEPPPNYEQYF
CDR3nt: TGTGCCAGCAGTTATGAGCCACCCCCCAATTACGAGCAGTACTTC